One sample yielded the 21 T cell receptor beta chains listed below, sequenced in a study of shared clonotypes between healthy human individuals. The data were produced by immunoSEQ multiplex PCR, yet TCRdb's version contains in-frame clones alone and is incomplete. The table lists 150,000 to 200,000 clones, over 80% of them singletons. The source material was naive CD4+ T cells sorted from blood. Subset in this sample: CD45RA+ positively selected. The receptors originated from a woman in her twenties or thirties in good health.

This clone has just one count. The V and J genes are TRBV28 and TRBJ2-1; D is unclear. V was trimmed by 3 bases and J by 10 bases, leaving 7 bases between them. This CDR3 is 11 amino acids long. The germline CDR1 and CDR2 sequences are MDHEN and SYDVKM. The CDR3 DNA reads TGTGCCAGCAGTTTCACCAAGGAGCAGTTCTTC. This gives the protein CASSFTKEQFF.

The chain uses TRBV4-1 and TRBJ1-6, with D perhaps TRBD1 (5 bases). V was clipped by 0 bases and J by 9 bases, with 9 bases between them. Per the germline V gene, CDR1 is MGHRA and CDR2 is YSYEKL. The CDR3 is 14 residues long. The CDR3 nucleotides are TGCGCCAGCAGCCAAGACAGGGTAGCTTCACCCCTCCACTTT. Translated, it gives CASSQDRVASPLHF.

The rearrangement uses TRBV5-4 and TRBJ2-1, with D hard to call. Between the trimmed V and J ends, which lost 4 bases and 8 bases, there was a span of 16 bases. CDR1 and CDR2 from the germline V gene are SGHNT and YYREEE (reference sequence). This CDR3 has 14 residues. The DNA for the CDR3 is TGTGCCAGCAGCGCGGCCTCATTCTGGGATGAGCAGTTCTTC. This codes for CASSAASFWDEQFF.

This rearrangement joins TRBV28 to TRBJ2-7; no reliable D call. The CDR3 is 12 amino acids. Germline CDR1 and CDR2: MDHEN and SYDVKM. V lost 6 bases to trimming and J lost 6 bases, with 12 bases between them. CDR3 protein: CASSSPNSEQYF. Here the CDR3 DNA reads TGTGCCAGCAGCTCCCCTAATAGCGAGCAGTACTTC.

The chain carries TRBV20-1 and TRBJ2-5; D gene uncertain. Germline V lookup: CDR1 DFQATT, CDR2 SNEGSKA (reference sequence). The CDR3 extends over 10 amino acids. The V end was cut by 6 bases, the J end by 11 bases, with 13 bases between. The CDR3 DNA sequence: TGCAGTGCAGGTAGGCAGGAGCAGTACTTC. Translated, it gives CSAGRQEQYF.

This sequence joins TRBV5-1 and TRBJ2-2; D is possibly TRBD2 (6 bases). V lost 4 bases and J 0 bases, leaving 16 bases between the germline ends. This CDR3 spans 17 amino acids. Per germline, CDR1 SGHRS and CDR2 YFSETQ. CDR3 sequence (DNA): TGCGCCAGCAGCGGAGGGGCTAGCGCAGCGAACACCGGGGAGCTGTTTTTT. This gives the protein CASSGGASAANTGELFF.

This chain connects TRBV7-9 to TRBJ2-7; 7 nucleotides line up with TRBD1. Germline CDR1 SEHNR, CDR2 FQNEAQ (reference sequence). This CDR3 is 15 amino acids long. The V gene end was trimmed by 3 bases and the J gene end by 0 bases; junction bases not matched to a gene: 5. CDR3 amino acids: CASSLADRSSYEQYF. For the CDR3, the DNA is TGTGCCAGCAGCTTGGCGGACAGGAGCTCCTACGAGCAGTACTTC.

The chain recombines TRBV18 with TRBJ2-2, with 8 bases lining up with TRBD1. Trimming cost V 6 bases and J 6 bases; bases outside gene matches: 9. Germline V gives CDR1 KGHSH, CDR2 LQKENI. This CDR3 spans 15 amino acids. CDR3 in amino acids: CASSLDRDVAGELFF. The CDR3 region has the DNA TGTGCCAGCTCCCTGGACAGGGACGTAGCCGGGGAGCTGTTTTTT.

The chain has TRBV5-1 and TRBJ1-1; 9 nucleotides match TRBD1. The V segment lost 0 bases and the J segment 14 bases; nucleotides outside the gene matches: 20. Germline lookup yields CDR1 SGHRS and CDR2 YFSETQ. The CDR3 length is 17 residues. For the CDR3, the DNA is TGCGCCAGCAGCTTGGGGGCTCCGGGACAGGGACACGGTGAGGCGTTCTTT. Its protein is CASSLGAPGQGHGEAFF.

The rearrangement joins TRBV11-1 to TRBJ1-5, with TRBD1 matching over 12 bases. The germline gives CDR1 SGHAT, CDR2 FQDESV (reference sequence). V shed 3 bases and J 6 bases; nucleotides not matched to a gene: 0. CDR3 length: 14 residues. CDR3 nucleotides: TGTGCCAGCAGCTTGGGACAGGGGGCTCAGCCCCAGCATTTT. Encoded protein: CASSLGQGAQPQHF.

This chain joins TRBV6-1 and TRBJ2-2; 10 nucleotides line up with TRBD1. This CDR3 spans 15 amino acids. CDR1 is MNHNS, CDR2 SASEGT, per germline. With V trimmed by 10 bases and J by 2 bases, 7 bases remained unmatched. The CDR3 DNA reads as TGTGCCACCCGACGACAGGGGGCTAACACCGGGGAGCTGTTTTTT. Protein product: CATRRQGANTGELFF.

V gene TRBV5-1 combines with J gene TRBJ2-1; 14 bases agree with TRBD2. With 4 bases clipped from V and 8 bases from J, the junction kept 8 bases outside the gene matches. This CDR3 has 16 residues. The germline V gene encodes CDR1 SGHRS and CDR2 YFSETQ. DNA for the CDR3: TGCGCCAGCAGCACCCAAGGACTAGCGGGAGGACATGAGCAGTTCTTC. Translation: CASSTQGLAGGHEQFF. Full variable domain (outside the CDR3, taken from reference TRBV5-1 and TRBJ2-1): KAGVTQTPRYLIKTRGQQVTLSCSPISGHRSVSWYQQTPGQGLQFLFEYFSETQRNKGNFPGRFSGRQFSNSRSEMNVSTLELGDSALYLCASSTQGLAGGHEQFFGPGTRLTVL.

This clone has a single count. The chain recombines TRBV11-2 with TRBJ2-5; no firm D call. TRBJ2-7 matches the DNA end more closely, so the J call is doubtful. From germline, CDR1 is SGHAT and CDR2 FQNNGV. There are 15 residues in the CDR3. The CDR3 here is CASSPSLDATNEQYF. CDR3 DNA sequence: TGTGCCAGCAGCCCGAGCCTTGACGCCACGAACGAGCAGTACTTC.

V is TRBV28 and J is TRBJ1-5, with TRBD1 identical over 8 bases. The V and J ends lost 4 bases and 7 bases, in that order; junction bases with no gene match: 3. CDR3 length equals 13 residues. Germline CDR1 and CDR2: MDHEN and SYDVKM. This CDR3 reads CASSYSGGQPQHF. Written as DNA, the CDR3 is TGTGCCAGCAGTTATTCAGGGGGCCAGCCCCAGCATTTT.

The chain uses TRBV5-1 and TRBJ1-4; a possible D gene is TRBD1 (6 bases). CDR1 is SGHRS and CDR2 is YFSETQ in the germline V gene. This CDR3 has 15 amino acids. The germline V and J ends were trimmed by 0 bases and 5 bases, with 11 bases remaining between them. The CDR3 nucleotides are TGCGCCAGCAGCTTGGCCGAGCAGGGGAATGAAAAACTGTTTTTT. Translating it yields CASSLAEQGNEKLFF.

The CDR3 here is CASSKHLTGGSYEQYF. The CDR3 DNA sequence: TGTGCCAGTAGTAAACACCTGACAGGGGGCTCCTACGAGCAGTACTTC. The chain couples TRBV19 to TRBJ2-5; TRBD1 aligns across 9 bases. The DNA end favors TRBJ2-7, so the J call may be wrong. Germline lookup yields CDR1 LNHDA and CDR2 SQIVND (reference sequence). The CDR3 sequence is 16 residues long.

CDR3 sequence reads: CASSASDRGNQPQHF. CDR3 coding DNA: TGTGCCAGCAGCGCTAGTGACAGGGGCAATCAGCCCCAGCATTTT. V usage is TRBV9 and J usage is TRBJ1-5; the match to TRBD1 covers 7 bases. V lost 3 bases, J lost 2 bases, and 5 bases stayed unmatched. Germline lookup yields CDR1 SGDLS and CDR2 YYNGEE. This CDR3 is built from 15 residues.

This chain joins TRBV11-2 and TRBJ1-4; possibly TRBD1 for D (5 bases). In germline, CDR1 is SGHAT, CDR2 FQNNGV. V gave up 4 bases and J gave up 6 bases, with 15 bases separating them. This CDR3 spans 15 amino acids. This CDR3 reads CASSSLRGDYEKLFF. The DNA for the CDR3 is TGTGCCAGCAGCTCTCTCCGGGGGGATTATGAAAAACTGTTTTTT. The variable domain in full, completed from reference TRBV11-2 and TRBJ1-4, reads EAGVAQSPRYKIIEKRQSVAFWCNPISGHATLYWYQQILGQGPKLLIQFQNNGVVDDSQLPKDRFSAERLKGVDSTLKIQPAKLEDSAVYLCASSSLRGDYEKLFFGSGTQLSVL.

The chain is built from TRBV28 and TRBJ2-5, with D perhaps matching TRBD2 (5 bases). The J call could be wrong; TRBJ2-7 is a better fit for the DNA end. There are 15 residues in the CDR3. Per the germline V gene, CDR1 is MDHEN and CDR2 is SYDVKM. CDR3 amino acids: CASSLWGEGSYEQYF. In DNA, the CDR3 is TGTGCCAGCAGTTTATGGGGAGAAGGGTCCTACGAGCAGTACTTC.

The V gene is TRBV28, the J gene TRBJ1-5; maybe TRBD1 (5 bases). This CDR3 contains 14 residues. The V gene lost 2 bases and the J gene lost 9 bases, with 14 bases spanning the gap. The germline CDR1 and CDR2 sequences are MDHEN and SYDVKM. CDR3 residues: CASSLIGGVVPQHF. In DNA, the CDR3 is TGTGCCAGCAGTTTAATCGGGGGGGTGGTGCCCCAGCATTTT.

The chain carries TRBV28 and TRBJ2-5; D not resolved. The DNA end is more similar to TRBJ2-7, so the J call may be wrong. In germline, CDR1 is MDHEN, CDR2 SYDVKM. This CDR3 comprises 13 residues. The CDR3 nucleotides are TGTGCCAGCAGTTTGGGTGTAACCTACGAGCAGTACTTC. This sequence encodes CASSLGVTYEQYF.